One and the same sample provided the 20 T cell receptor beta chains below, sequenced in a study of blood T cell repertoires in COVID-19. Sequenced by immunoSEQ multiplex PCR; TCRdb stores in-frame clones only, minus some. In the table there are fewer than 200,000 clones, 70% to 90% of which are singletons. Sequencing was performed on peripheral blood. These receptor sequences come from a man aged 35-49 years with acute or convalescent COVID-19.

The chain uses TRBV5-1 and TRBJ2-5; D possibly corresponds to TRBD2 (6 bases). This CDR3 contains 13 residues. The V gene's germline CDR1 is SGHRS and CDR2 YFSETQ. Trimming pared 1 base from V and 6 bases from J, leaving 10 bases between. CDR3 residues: CASSLQGGKTQYF. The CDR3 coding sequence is TGCGCCAGCAGCTTGCAGGGAGGCAAGACCCAGTACTTC.

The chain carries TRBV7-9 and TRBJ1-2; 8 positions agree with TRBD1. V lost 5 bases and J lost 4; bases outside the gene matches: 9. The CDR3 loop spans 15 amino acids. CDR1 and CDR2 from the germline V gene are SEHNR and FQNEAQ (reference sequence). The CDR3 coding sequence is TGTGCCAGCAGCCCGCGGACAGGGTTTCCCTATGGCTACACCTTC. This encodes CASSPRTGFPYGYTF. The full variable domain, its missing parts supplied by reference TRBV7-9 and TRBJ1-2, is DTGVSQNPRHKITKRGQNVTFRCDPISEHNRLYWYRQTLGQGPEFLTYFQNEAQLEKSRLLSDRFSAERPKGSFSTLEIQRTEQGDSAMYLCASSPRTGFPYGYTFGSGTRLTVV.

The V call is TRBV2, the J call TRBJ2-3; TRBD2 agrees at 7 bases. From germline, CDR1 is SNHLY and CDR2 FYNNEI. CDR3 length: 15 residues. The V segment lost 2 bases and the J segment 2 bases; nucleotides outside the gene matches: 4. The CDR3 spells CASSERAGTTDTQYF. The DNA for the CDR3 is TGTGCCAGCAGTGAACGAGCGGGGACCACAGATACGCAGTATTTT.

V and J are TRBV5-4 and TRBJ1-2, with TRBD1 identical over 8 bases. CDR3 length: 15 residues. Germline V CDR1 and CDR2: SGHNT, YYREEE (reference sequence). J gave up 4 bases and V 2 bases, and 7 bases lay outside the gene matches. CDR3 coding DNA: TGTGCCAGCAGCTTCCGGGACAGGTTGACCTATGGCTACACCTTC. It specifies CASSFRDRLTYGYTF. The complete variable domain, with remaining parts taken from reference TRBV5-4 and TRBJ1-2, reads ETGVTQSPTHLIKTRGQQVTLRCSSQSGHNTVSWYQQALGQGPQFIFQYYREEENGRGNFPPRFSGLQFPNYSSELNVNALELDDSALYLCASSFRDRLTYGYTFGSGTRLTVV.

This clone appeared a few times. CDR3 DNA sequence: TGTGCCAGCTCTCTTATGACGAGCGGGGGGGCTAATGAGCAGTTCTTC. This codes for CASSLMTSGGANEQFF. V and J are TRBV18 and TRBJ2-1; 10 bases are a match to TRBD2. CDR3 size: 16 residues. The V gene's germline CDR1 is KGHSH and CDR2 LQKENI. The V and J ends lost 6 bases and 7 bases, in that order; junction bases with no gene match: 12.

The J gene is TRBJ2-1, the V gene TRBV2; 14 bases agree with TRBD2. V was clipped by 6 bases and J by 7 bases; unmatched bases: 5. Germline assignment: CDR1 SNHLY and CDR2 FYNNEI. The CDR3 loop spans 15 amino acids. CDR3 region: CASRATSGGANEQFF. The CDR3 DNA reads TGTGCCAGCAGAGCGACTAGCGGGGGGGCGAATGAGCAGTTCTTC.

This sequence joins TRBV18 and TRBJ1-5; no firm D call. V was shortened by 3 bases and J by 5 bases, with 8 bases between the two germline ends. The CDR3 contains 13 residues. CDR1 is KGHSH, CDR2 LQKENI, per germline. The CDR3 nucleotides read TGTGCCAGCTCACCTGACCGGGATCAGCCCCAGCATTTT. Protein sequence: CASSPDRDQPQHF.

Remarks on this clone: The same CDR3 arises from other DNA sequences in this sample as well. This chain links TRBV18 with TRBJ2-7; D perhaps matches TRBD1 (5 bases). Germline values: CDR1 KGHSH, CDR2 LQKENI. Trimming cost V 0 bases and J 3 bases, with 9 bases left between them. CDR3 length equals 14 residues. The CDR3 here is CASSPPSRDYEQYF. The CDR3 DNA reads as TGTGCCAGCTCACCACCGTCCAGGGACTACGAGCAGTACTTC.

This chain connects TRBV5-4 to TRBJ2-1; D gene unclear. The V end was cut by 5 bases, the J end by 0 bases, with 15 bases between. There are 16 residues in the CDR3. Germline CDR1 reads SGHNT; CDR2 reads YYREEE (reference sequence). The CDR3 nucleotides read TGTGCCAGCAGTTCATGGCCATCAGGCTCCTACAATGAGCAGTTCTTC. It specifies CASSSWPSGSYNEQFF.

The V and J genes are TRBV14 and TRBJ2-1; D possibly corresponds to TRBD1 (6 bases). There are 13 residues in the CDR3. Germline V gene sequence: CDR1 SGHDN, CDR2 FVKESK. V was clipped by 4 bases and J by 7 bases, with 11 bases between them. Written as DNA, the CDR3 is TGTGCCAGCAGCCTGGGACATCGGAATGAGCAGTTCTTC. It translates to CASSLGHRNEQFF.

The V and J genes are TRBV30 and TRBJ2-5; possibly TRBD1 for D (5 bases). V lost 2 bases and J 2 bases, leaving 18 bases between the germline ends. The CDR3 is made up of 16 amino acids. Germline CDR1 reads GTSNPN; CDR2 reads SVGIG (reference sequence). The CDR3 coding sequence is TGTGCCTGGAGTCAACACAGGTCGCTAACTCAAGAGACCCAGTACTTC. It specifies CAWSQHRSLTQETQYF.

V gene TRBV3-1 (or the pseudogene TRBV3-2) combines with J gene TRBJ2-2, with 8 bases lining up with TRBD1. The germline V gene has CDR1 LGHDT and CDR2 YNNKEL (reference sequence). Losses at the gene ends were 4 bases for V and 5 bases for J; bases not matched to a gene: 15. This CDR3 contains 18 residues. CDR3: CASSPTRAGGAGTGELFF. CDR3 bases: TGTGCCAGCAGCCCTACCCGGGCAGGGGGCGCGGGTACCGGGGAGCTGTTTTTT.

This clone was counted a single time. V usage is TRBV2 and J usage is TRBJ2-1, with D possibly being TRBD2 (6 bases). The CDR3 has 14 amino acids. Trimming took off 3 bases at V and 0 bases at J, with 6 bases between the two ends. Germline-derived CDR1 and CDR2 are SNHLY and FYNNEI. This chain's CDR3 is CASSDSGSYNEQFF. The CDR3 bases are TGTGCCAGCAGTGATAGCGGCTCCTACAATGAGCAGTTCTTC.

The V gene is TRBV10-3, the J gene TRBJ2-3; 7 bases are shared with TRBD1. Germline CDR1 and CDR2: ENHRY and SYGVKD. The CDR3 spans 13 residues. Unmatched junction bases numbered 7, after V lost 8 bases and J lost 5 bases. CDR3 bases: TGTGCCATCTGGAGACAGGGCGAAGATACGCAGTATTTT. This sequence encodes CAIWRQGEDTQYF.

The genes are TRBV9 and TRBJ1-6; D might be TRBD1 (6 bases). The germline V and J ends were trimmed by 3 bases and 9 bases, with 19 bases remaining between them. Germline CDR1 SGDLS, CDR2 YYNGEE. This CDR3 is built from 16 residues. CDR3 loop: CASSEGRGNSGSPLHF. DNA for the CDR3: TGTGCCAGCAGCGAGGGCAGGGGAAATTCGGGTTCACCCCTCCACTTT.

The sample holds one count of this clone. The DNA of the CDR3 is TGTGCCAGCAGCATGGGGACAGTCAGTCAAGAGACCCAGTACTTC. It yields the protein CASSMGTVSQETQYF. The chain employs TRBV7-2 and TRBJ2-5, with 7 bases fitting TRBD1. The germline gives CDR1 SGHTA, CDR2 FQGNSA. The CDR3 runs 15 residues. The trim removed 5 bases at V and 2 bases at J, leaving 8 bases unmatched.

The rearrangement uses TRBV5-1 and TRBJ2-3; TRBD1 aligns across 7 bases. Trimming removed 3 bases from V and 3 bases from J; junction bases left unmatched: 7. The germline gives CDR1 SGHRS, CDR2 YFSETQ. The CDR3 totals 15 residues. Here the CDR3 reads CASSSGQLSTDTQYF. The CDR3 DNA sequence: TGCGCCAGCAGCTCGGGACAGCTTTCGACAGATACGCAGTATTTT.

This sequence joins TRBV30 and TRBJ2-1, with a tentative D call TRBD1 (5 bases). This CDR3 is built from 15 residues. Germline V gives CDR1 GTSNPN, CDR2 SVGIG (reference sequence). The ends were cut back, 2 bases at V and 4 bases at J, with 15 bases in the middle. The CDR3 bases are TGTGCCTGGAGTAAGGGGTCTGGGGCTTACAATGAGCAGTTCTTC. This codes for CAWSKGSGAYNEQFF.

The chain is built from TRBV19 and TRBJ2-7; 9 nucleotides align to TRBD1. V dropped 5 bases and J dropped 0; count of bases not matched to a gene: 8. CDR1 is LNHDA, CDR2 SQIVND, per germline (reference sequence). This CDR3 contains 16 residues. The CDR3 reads CASSPWDRDSSYEQYF. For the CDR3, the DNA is TGTGCCAGTAGTCCTTGGGACAGGGATAGCTCCTACGAGCAGTACTTC.

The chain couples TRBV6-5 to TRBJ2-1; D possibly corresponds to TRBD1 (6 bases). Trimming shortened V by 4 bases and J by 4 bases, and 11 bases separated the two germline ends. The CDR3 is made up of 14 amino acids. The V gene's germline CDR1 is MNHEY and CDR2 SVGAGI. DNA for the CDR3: TGTGCCAGCAGTTCCCGACAGGTTTACAATGAGCAGTTCTTC. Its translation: CASSSRQVYNEQFF.